This record covers a single T cell receptor beta chain. This entry belongs to a study of blood T cell repertoires in COVID-19. Assignment of participants to cohorts was predicated upon participant-reported clinical history. Sequencing used immunoSEQ multiplex PCR; TCRdb keeps in-frame clones, though not all of them. This sample carries roughly 290,000 clones, around 91% of them seen once, and the ten largest clones take 1.7%. This CDR3 has 14 residues. V lost 3 bases, J lost 10 bases, and 8 bases stayed unmatched. CDR1 ENHRY and CDR2 SYGVKD come from the germline V gene. The chain combines TRBV10-3 with TRBJ2-1; 8 positions agree with TRBD2. The sequenced sample was PBMCs or T cells enriched from blood (not recorded which). The origin of this receptor is a woman aged 18-29 years with acute COVID-19. The CDR3 nucleotides are TGTGCCATCAGTGATTGGCGGGAGGAGGGAGAGCAGTTCTTC. It specifies CAISDWREEGEQFF.